This TCR beta chain originates from a study of post-analysis software for immune sequencing data. The wider study: Progressive-relapsing, secondary progressive and relapsing-remitting multiple sclerosis were among the disease courses included.

CDR3 length: 15 amino acids. Prepared libraries of TCR beta cDNA carried unique molecular identifiers. It was from about 0.98 to 11 million T cells that about half a million cDNA molecules came. TCRdb reprocessed the PCR reads with MiXCR, giving one entry per CDR3 protein. The table includes about 770,000 distinct CDR3 sequences, 35% to 55% detected once. Remarks on this clonotype: As yet, its antigen is unknown.

Broader study findings: Normalized Chao1 diversity in multiple sclerosis patients fell significantly below that of controls. Batch-mates among the samples co-clustered strongly by F measure. Elevated frequency relative to controls characterized several TRBV segments in patients, TRBV5-6, TRBV5-1 and TRBV20-1 among them.

The receptor was isolated from a girl aged 5-17 years with multiple sclerosis. This chain connects TRBV21-1 to TRBJ2-3. TRBV21-1 is recorded as a pseudogene. Sequencing was carried out using blood. The CDR3: CASRTAGPLTDTQYF. CDR3 bases: TGTGCCAGCAGAACGGCAGGACCGTTGACAGATACGCAGTATTTT.